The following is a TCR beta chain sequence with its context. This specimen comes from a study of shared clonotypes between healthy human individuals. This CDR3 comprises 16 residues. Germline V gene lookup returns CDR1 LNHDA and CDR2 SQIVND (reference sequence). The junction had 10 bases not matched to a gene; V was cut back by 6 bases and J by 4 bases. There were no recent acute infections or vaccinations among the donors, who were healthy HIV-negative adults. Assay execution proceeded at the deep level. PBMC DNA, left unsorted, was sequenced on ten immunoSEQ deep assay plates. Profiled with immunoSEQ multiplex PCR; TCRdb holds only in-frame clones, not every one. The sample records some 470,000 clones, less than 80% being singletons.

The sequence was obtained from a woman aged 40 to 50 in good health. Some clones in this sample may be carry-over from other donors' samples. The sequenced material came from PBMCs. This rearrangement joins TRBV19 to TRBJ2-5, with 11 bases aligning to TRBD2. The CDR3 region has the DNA TGTGCCAGTAGGAATAGCGGGAGGGCCAACCCAGAGACCCAGTACTTC. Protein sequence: CASRNSGRANPETQYF.